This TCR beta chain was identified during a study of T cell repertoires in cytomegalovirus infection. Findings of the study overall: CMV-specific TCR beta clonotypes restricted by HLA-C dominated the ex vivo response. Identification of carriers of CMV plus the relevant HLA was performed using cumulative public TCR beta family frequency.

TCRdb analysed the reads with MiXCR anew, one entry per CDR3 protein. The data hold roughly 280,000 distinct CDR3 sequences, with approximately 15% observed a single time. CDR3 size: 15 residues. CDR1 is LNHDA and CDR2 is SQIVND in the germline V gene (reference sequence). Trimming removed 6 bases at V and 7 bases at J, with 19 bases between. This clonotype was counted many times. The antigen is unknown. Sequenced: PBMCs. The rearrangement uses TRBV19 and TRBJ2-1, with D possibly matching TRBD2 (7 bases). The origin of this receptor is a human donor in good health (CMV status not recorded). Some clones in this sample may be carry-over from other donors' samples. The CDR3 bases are TGTGCCAGTAGAACTCGTCTGGGAGGGGGTAATGAGCAGTTCTTC. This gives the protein CASRTRLGGGNEQFF.